The present T cell receptor beta chain was sequenced within a study of shared clonotypes between healthy human individuals. HIV-negative, healthy adults without recent acute infections or vaccinations were the donors. Each unsorted sample relied on 70 million to 90 million PBMCs as its source of genomic DNA. Original methodology: Owing to the provision of junction-only sequences devoid of quality scores by immunoSEQ, filtering differed. Profiling relied on immunoSEQ multiplex PCR, and the TCRdb table lists in-frame clones only, not all of them. Clone size and the V and J calls come from that table; the DNA yielded D and trimming. The table records roughly 500,000 clones, more than 65% of them present only once. The trim removed 3 bases at V and 7 bases at J, leaving 8 bases unmatched. The germline CDR1 and CDR2 sequences are LGHNA and YNFKEQ. This CDR3 is 16 amino acids long.

What was sequenced was PBMCs. The chain links TRBV4-2 to TRBJ2-7; 14 nucleotides match TRBD2. This sequence was found in a middle-aged woman in good health. Some clones in this sample may be carry-over from other donors' samples. The CDR3 bases are TGTGCCAGCAGCCACGGGACTAGCGGGAGTCGGTTTGAGCAGTACTTC. As protein: CASSHGTSGSRFEQYF.